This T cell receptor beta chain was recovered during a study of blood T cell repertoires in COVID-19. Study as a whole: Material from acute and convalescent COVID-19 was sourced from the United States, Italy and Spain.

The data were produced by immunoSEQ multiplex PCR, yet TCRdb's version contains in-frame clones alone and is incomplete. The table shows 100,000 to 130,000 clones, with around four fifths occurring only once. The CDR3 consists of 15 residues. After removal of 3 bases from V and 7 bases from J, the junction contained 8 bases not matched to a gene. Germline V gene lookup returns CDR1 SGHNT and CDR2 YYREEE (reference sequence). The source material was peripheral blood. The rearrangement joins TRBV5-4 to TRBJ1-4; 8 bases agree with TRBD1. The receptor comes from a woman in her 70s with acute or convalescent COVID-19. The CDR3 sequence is CASSSTRGQGEKLFF. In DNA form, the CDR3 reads TGTGCCAGCAGCTCCACCAGGGGGCAGGGTGAAAAACTGTTTTTT.